This T cell receptor beta chain was sequenced in a study of T cell changes during pregnancy in multiple sclerosis. This CDR3 has 15 residues. Germline CDR1 and CDR2: SGHTA and FQGNSA. The trim removed 3 bases at V and 5 bases at J, leaving 6 bases unmatched. Clones were sequenced by immunoSEQ multiplex PCR, and TCRdb holds only the in-frame ones, with some missing. The table includes 40,000 to 60,000 clones, 90% to 95% detected once. Specimen: peripheral blood, collected after pregnancy. This chain joins TRBV7-2 and TRBJ1-4; 7 nucleotides agree with TRBD1. The clonotype originates from a female donor with multiple sclerosis, enrolled in a pregnancy study. Written as DNA, the CDR3 is TGTGCCAGCAGCTTGGGGGACAGTCGAAATGAAAAACTGTTTTTT. As protein: CASSLGDSRNEKLFF.